The clone carrying this T cell receptor (beta chain) was found a few times. This may stem from a read error, because a much larger clone lies one nucleotide away. TCRdb redid the clone calls on the PCR reads using MiXCR. The top ten clones hold 3.5% to 4.5% of a sample with roughly 57,000 clones, roughly 20% of them seen once. Per the germline V gene, CDR1 is WSHSY and CDR2 is SAAADI. This CDR3 has 14 amino acids. V shed 2 bases and J shed 7 bases, with 12 bases lying between them. Among the patients, none had received any treatment before thyroid surgery. The sample originates from a study of metastatic and nonmetastatic thyroid tumors.

The sample was blood. J is TRBJ1-5 and V is TRBV10-2; D remains ambiguous. The TCR originated in a female donor with papillary thyroid cancer or a benign thyroid nodule (not recorded which). Some clones in this sample may be carry-over from other donors' samples. DNA for the CDR3: TGCGCCAGCAGTGAGAACAGAACCCGCCAGCCCCAGCATTTT. Residues: CASSENRTRQPQHF.